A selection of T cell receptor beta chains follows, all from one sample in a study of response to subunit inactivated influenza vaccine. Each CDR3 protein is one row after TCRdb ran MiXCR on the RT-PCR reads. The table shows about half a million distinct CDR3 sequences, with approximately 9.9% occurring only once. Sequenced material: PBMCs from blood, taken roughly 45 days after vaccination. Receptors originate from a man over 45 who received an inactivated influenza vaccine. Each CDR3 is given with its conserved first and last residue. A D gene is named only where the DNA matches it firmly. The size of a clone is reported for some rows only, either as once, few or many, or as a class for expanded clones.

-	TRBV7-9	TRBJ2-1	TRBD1	TGTGCCAGCAGCCCCGGACAGGGTTCCTACAATGAGCAGCTCTTC	CASSPGQGSYNEQLF
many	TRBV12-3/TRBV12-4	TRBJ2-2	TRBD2	TGTGCCAGCAGTTTGACTAGCGGGGTGACCGGGGAGCTGTTTTTT	CASSLTSGVTGELFF
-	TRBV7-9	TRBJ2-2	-	TGTGCCAGCAGCTCCAATGGACGGGGCGGGGAGCTGTTTTTT	CASSSNGRGGELFF
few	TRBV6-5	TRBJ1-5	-	TGTGCCAGCAGTTACTCATGGAGAAATCAGCCCCAGCATTTT	CASSYSWRNQPQHF
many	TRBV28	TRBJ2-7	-	TGTGCCAGCAGTTCATATACTCGGAAGGGGATCAGCTACGAGCAGTACTTC	CASSSYTRKGISYEQYF
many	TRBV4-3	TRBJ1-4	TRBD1	TGCGCCAGCAGTCGGGACAGAGGGAATGAAAAACTGTTTTTT	CASSRDRGNEKLFF
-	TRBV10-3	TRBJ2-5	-	TGTGCCATCAGACCACAGGGCCGGGAGACCCAGTACTTC	CAIRPQGRETQYF
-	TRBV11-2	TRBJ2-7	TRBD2	TGTGCCAGCAGGACGGTCGGGGGGTCCTACGAGCAGTACTTC	CASRTVGGSYEQYF
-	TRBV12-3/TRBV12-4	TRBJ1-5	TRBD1	TGTGCCAGCAGAATGACAGGGACTAGCAATCAGCCCCAGCATTTT	CASRMTGTSNQPQHF
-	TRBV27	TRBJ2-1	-	TGTGCCAGCATATCCGGGAGTAGTCAACCGTTCTTC	CASISGSSQPFF
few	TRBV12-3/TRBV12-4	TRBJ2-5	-	TGTGCCAGCAGCCTGACATACGGTTCGGCAGAGACCCAGTACTTC	CASSLTYGSAETQYF
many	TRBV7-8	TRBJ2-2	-	TGTGCCAGCAGGGTTCCCTTAACCGGGGAGCTGTTTTTT	CASRVPLTGELFF
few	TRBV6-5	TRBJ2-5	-	TGTGCCAGCAGTCACGGGACGGGAGCGGAGAGACCCCAGTACTTC	CASSHGTGAERPQYF
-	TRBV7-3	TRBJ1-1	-	TGTGCCAGCAGCTTAAATACAGACACTGAAGCTTTCTTT	CASSLNTDTEAFF
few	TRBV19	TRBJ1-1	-	TGTGCCAGTAGTATGGGGTCTCGGTTGGGGACTGAAGCTTTCTTT	CASSMGSRLGTEAFF
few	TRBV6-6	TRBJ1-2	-	TGTGCCAGCAGTTACGAGGGCAACTATGGCTACACCTTC	CASSYEGNYGYTF
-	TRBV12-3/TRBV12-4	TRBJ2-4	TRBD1	TGTGCCAGCACCGGACAGGGGGGGACGTTAGCCAAAAACATTCAGTACTTC	CASTGQGGTLAKNIQYF
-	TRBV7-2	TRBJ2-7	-	TGTGCCAGCAGCTTATTTACAGACGAGCAGTACTTC	CASSLFTDEQYF
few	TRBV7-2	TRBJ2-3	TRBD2	TGTGCCAGCAGCCTGCCTAGCGGGAGAAGAGATACGCAGTATTTT	CASSLPSGRRDTQYF
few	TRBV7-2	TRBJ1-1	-	TGTGCCAGCAGCTTAGTTAGGACGGCGGGATTAATTGAAGCTTTCTTT	CASSLVRTAGLIEAFF
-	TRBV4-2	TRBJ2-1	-	TGTGCCAGCAGCCAAGATGGTAGTCAGATCTACAATGAGCAGTTCTTC	CASSQDGSQIYNEQFF
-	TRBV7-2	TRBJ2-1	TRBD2	TGTGCCAGCAGCTTAGTCACAGCGGGGGTCGGTGAGCAGTTCTTC	CASSLVTAGVGEQFF
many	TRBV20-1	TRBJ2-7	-	TGCAGTGCTAGAGATCCCCACAGAGTGTACGAGCAGTACTTC	CSARDPHRVYEQYF
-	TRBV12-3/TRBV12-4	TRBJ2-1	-	TGTGCCAGCAGTTTCACGGGGGCGCAGGATGAGCAGTTCTTC	CASSFTGAQDEQFF
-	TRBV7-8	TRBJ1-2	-	TGTGCCAGCAGCTTATTCGTGGGCGACTCGAACTATGGCTACACCTTC	CASSLFVGDSNYGYTF
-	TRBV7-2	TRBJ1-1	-	TGTGCCAACAGCTTATTGGGGGATGTCACTGAAGCTTTCTTT	CANSLLGDVTEAFF
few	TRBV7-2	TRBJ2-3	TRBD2	TGTGCCAGCAGCTTACCTAGCGGGAGGGGCACAGATACGCAGTATTTT	CASSLPSGRGTDTQYF
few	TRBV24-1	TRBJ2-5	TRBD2	TGTGCCACCAGTGACCGAGGACTAGCGGGAGTAGAGACCCAGTACTTC	CATSDRGLAGVETQYF
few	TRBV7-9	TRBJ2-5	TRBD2	TGTGCCAGCAGCTTAGAGGGACTAGCGGGTTGGGAGACCCAGTACTTC	CASSLEGLAGWETQYF
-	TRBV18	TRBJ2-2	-	TGTGCCAGCCCCCCGCCGGAAGGGTACACCGGGGAGCTGTTTTTT	CASPPPEGYTGELFF
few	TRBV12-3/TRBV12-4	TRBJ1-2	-	TGTGCCAGCAGTCTAGGGATTAGCTATGGCTACACCTTC	CASSLGISYGYTF
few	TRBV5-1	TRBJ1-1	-	TGCGCCAGCAGCTTGGTTCGTGGGGGGGTCACTGAAGCTTTCTTT	CASSLVRGGVTEAFF
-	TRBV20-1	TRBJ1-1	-	TGCAGTGCTACCGAGACCGAAGCTTTCTTT	CSATETEAFF
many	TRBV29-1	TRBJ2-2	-	TGCAGCGTTGAAGTTCCACCCGGGGAGCTGTTTTTT	CSVEVPPGELFF
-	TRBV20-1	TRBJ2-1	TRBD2	TGCAGTGCTAACCCTCTAGCGGCCTCCTACAATGAGCAGTTCTTC	CSANPLAASYNEQFF
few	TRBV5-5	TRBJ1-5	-	TGTGCCAGCAGCGCCGCCGACCAAAATCAGCCCCAGCATTTT	CASSAADQNQPQHF
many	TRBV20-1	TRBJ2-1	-	TGCAGTGCAACCCGGAACGGAAATGAGCAGTTCTTC	CSATRNGNEQFF
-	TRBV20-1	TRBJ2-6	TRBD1	TGCAGTGCTAGATCGGGACAGGGGATATCTGGGGCCAACGTCCTGACTTTC	CSARSGQGISGANVLTF
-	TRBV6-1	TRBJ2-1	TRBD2	TGTGCCAGCAGCCGCGGACTAGCGAAATACAATGAGCAGTTCTTC	CASSRGLAKYNEQFF
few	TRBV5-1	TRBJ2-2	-	TGCGCCAGCAGCTTGGTTTCTCACGGGGAGCTGTTTTTT	CASSLVSHGELFF
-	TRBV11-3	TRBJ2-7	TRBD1	TGTGCCAGCAGCTCAGGACCCCAGGGGGCTTACGAGCAGTACTTC	CASSSGPQGAYEQYF
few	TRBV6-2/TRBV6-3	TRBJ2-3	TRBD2	TGTGCCAGCAGGGTAGCGGGAGTGGTTACAGATACGCAGTATTTT	CASRVAGVVTDTQYF
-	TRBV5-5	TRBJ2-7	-	TGTGCCAGCAGCCGGGCAGAGGCCTACGAGCAGTACTTC	CASSRAEAYEQYF
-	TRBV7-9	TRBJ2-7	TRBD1	TGTGCCAGCAGCCTCGGGACAGGGGTCACCTACGAGCAGTACTTC	CASSLGTGVTYEQYF